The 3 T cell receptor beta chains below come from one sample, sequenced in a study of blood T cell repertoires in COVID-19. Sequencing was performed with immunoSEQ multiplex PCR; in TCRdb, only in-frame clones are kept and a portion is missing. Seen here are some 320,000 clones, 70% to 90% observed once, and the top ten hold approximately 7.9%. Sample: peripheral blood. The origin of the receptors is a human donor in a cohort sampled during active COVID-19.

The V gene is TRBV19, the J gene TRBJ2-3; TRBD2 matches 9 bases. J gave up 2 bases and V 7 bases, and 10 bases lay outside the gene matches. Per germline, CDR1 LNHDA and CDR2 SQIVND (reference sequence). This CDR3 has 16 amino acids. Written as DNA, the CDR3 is TGTGCCAGTAAGGATGGGCGGGGGGGCTCCACAGATACGCAGTATTTT. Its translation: CASKDGRGGSTDTQYF. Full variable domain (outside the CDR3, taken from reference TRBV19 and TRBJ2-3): DGGITQSPKYLFRKEGQNVTLSCEQNLNHDAMYWYRQDPGQGLRLIYYSQIVNDFQKGDIAEGYSVSREKKESFPLTVTSAQKNPTAFYLCASKDGRGGSTDTQYFGPGTRLTVL.

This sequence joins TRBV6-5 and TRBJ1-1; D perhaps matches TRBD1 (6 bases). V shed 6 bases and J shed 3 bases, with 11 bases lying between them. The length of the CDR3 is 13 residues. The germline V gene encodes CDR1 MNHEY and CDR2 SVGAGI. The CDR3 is CASSRTAYTEAFF. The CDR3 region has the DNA TGTGCCAGCAGCCGGACAGCCTACACTGAAGCTTTCTTT.

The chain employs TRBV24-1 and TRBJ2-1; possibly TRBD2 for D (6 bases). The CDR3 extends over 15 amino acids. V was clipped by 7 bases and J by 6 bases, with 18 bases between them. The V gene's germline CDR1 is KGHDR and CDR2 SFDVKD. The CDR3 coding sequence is TGTGCCACCAGCCCGACGGCGGGATTCTCCAATGAGCAGTTCTTC. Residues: CATSPTAGFSNEQFF.